The entry below describes one T cell receptor beta chain. This sample stems from a study of control samples from healthy donors and cancer patients. TCRdb's table, derived via immunoSEQ multiplex PCR, lists solely in-frame clones and lacks some. This table has 150,000 to 160,000 clones, about 94% appearing once. The V gene's germline CDR1 is MDHEN and CDR2 SYDVKM. This CDR3 is 15 amino acids long. V dropped 5 bases and J dropped 0; count of bases not matched to a gene: 1. The chain combines TRBV28 with TRBJ1-5; 10 nucleotides align to TRBD1. The sequencing sample was made of blood. This sequence was found in a man aged 35-49 years in good health. The CDR3 sequence: CASSRTGGSNQPQHF. CDR3 DNA sequence: TGTGCCAGCAGTAGGACAGGGGGTAGCAATCAGCCCCAGCATTTT. Filled out from reference TRBV28 and TRBJ1-5, the complete variable domain reads DVKVTQSSRYLVKRTGEKVFLECVQDMDHENMFWYRQDPGLGLRLIYFSYDVKMKEKGDIPEGYSVSREKKERFSLILESASTNQTSMYLCASSRTGGSNQPQHFGDGTRLSIL.